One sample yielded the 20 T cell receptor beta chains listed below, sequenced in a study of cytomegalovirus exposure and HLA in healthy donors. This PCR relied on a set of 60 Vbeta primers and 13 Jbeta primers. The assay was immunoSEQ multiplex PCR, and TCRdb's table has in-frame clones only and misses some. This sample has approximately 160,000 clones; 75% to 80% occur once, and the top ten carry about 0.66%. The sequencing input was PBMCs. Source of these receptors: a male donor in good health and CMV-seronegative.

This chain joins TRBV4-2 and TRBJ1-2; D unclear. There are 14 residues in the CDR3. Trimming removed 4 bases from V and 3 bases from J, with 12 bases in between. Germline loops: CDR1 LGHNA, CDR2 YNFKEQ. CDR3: CASSPSATDYGYTF. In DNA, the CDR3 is TGTGCCAGCAGCCCAAGTGCCACGGACTATGGCTACACCTTC.

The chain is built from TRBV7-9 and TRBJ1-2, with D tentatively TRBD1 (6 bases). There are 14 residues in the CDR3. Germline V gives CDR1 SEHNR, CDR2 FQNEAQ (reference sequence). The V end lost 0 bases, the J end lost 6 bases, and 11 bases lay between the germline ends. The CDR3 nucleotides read TGTGCCAGCAGCTTAGCGGACAGTTTGGATGGCTACACCTTC. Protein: CASSLADSLDGYTF.

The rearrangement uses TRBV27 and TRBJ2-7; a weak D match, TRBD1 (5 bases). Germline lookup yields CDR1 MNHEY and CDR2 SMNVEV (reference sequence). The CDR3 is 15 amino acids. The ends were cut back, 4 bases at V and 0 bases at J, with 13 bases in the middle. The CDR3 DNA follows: TGTGCCAGCAGTTCCCTACAGGTCATCTCCTACGAGCAGTACTTC. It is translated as CASSSLQVISYEQYF.

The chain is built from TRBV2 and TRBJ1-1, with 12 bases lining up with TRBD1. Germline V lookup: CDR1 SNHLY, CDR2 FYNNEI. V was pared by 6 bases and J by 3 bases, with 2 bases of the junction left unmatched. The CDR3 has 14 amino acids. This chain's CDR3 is CASRGQGAHTEAFF. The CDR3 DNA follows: TGTGCCAGCAGGGGACAGGGGGCGCACACTGAAGCTTTCTTT.

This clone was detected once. In DNA form, the CDR3 reads TGTGCCAGCAGTTACTCGATTAATAGGGGAACCTACGAGCAGTACTTC. Translation gives CASSYSINRGTYEQYF. The chain is built from TRBV6-6 and TRBJ2-7; possibly TRBD1 for D (5 bases). There are 16 residues in the CDR3. Trimming took 0 bases from V and 2 from J, leaving 14 bases between them. Germline V gives CDR1 MNHNY, CDR2 SVGAGI (reference sequence).

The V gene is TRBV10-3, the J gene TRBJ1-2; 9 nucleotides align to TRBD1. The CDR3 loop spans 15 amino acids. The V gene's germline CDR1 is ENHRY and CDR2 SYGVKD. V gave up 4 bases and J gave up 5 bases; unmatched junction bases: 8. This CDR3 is CAISGEDRGAYGYTF. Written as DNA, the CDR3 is TGTGCCATCAGTGGGGAGGACAGGGGAGCTTATGGCTACACCTTC.

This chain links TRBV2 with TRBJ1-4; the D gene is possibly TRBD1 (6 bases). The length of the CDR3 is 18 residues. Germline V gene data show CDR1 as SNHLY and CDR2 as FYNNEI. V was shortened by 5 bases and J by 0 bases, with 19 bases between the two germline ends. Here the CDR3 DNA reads TGTGCCAGCAGTAGTAGGGGGGGGTCCCCTGCAACTAATGAAAAACTGTTTTTT. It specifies CASSSRGGSPATNEKLFF.

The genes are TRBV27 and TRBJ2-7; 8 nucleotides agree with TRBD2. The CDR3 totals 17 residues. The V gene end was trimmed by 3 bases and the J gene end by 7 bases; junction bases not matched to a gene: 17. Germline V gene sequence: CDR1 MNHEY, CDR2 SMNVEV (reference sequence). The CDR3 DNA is TGTGCCAGCAGTTTTGGGTTGGGGCCTAGCGGGTGGAGGGAGCAGTACTTC. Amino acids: CASSFGLGPSGWREQYF.

Written as DNA, the CDR3 is TGCGCCAGCAGCTTGGGGTCGGACAGTAACTTCTACGAGCAGTACTTC. The encoded protein is CASSLGSDSNFYEQYF. The chain links TRBV5-1 to TRBJ2-7; TRBD1 might be the D (6 bases). The CDR3 covers 16 residues. Between the trimmed V and J ends, which lost 0 bases and 3 bases, there was a span of 16 bases. Germline CDR1 is SGHRS and CDR2 is YFSETQ.

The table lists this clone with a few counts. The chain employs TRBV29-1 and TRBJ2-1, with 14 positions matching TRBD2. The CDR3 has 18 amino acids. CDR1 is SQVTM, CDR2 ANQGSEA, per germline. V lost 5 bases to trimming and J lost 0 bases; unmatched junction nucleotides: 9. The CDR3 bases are TGCAGCGTTCTCGGGACTAGCGGGAGCAAGAGCTCCTACAATGAGCAGTTCTTC. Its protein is CSVLGTSGSKSSYNEQFF.

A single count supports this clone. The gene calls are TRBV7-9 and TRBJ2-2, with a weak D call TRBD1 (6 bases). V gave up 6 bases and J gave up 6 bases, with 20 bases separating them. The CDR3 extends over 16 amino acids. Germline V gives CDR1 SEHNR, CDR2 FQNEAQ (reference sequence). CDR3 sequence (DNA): TGTGCCAGCAGATATACCGGGACACCTTTTCCCGGGGAGCTGTTTTTT. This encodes CASRYTGTPFPGELFF.

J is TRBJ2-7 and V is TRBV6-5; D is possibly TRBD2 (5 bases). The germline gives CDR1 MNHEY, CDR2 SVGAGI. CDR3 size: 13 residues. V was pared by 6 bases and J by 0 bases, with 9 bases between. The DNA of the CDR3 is TGTGCCAGCAGCCTGGCGGGCTCCTACGAGCAGTACTTC. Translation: CASSLAGSYEQYF.

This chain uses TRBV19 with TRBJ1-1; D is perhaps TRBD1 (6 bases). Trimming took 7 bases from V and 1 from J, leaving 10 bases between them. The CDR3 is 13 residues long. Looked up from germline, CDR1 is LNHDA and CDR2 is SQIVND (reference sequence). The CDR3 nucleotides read TGTGCCAGTAATAGGGGGGGGAACACTGAAGCTTTCTTT. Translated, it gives CASNRGGNTEAFF.

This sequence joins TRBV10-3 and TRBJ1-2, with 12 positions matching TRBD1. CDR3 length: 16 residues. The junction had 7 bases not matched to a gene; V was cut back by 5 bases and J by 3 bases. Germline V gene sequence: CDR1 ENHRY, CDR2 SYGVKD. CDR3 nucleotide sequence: TGTGCCATCAGTCGCGGGACAGGGGGCGCTGACTATGGCTACACCTTC. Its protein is CAISRGTGGADYGYTF.

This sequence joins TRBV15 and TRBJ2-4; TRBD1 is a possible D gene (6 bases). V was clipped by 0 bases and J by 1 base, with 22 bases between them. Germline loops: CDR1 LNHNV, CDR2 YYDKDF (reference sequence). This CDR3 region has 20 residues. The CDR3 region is CATSRDHAVGEGVAKNIQYF. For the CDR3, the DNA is TGTGCCACCAGCAGAGATCACGCAGTAGGCGAGGGGGTCGCCAAAAACATTCAGTACTTC.

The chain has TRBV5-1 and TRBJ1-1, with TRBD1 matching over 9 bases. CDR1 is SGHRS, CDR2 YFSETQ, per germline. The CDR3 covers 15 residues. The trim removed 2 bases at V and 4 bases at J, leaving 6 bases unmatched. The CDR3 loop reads CASSFYETGGTEAFF. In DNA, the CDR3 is TGCGCCAGCAGCTTCTATGAGACAGGGGGCACTGAAGCTTTCTTT.

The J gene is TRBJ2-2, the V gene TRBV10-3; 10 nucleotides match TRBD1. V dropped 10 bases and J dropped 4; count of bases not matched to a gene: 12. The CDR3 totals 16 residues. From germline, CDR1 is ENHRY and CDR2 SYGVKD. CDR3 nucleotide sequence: TGTGCCACCGGGAGTGCCGGGACAGGGGTCACCGGGGAGCTGTTTTTT. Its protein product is CATGSAGTGVTGELFF.

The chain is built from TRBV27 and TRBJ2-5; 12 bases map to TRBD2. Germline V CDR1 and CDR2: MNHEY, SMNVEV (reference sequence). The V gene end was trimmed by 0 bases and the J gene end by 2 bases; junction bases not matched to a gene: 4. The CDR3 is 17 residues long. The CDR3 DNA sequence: TGTGCCAGCAGTTTATCTAGAGGACTAGCGGGACAAGAGACCCAGTACTTC. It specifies CASSLSRGLAGQETQYF.

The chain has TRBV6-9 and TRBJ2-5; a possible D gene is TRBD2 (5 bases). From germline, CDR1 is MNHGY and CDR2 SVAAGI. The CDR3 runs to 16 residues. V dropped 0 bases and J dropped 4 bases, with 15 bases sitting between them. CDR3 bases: TGTGCCAGCAGTTATTCGAATAGGGCGGGCGGAGAGACCCAGTACTTC. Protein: CASSYSNRAGGETQYF.

CDR3 in amino acids: CASGLVRTGGGYEQYF. CDR3 in DNA: TGTGCTAGTGGTTTGGTAAGGACAGGGGGCGGCTACGAGCAGTACTTC. The rearrangement uses TRBV12-5 and TRBJ2-7, with 11 bases that match TRBD1. The CDR3 contains 16 residues. The V segment lost 0 bases and the J segment 3 bases; nucleotides outside the gene matches: 4. Germline values: CDR1 LGHNT, CDR2 FRNRAP. The full variable domain, with the rest looked up from reference TRBV12-5 and TRBJ2-7, is DARVTQTPRHKVTEMGQEVTMRCQPILGHNTVFWYRQTMMQGLELLAYFRNRAPLDDSGMPKDRFSAEMPDATLATLKIQPSEPRDSAVYFCASGLVRTGGGYEQYFGPGTRLTVT.